These 22 T cell receptor beta chains came from one sample sequenced in a study of regulatory T cells in long-lasting Graves disease. Sample time point: newly diagnosed GD, antithyroid drugs for less than 3 months. PBMC RNA was the source of the TCR library. For TCR beta, libraries came from iRepertoire HTBI primers and Arm-PCR of CDR3 regions. A single record per CDR3 protein comes from TCRdb applying MiXCR to the multiplex PCR reads. The sample lists more than 300,000 distinct CDR3 sequences; 16% were seen once. These data are also associated with another study on T cells in Graves' hyperthyroidism and ophthalmopathy.

Here the sequenced sample was peripheral blood mononuclear cells (PBMCs), taken at new diagnosis, from a patient treated with antithyroid drugs. Receptor source: a woman younger than 30 with Graves disease.

This clonotype showed up just a few times. This rearrangement joins TRBV27 to TRBJ2-3; 16 bases map to TRBD2. This CDR3 has 18 amino acids. Germline CDR1 MNHEY, CDR2 SMNVEV (reference sequence). Germline trimming cut 6 bases from V and 5 bases from J; bases unmatched to any gene: 11. CDR3 residues: CASRGLAGGQQRQDTQYF. Here the CDR3 DNA reads TGTGCCAGCAGGGGACTAGCGGGAGGGCAGCAAAGACAAGATACGCAGTATTTT.

This clonotype was seen ten or more times. The chain carries TRBV28 and TRBJ2-7; D is undetermined. This CDR3 is 14 amino acids long. Trimming shortened V by 6 bases and J by 1 base, and 13 bases separated the two germline ends. Looked up from germline, CDR1 is MDHEN and CDR2 is SYDVKM. The CDR3 sequence: CASSLNGKSYEQYF. The CDR3 DNA reads TGTGCCAGCAGCCTCAACGGCAAATCCTACGAGCAGTACTTC.

At least ten counts were recorded for this clonotype. The J gene is TRBJ1-1, the V gene TRBV9; D is undetermined. Trimming took 0 bases from V and 2 from J, leaving 5 bases between them. Germline CDR1 and CDR2: SGDLS and YYNGEE. This CDR3 spans 13 amino acids. As DNA, the CDR3 is TGTGCCAGCAGCGTAGATGTAAACACTGAAGCTTTCTTT. Its protein product is CASSVDVNTEAFF.

On this clonotype itself: A junction end diverges from the germline sequence, so it may reflect a read error. This sequence joins TRBV10-2 and TRBJ2-6, with D possibly matching TRBD1 (8 bases). Germline loops: CDR1 WSHSY, CDR2 SAAADI. This CDR3 spans 18 amino acids. The CDR3 is CASSEPGTGPGGADVLTF. CDR3 nucleotide sequence: TGCGCCAGCAGTGAGCCCGGGACAGGCCCAGGGGGGGCCGACGTCCTGACTTTC.

This clonotype was seen repeatedly, ten times or more. CDR3 DNA sequence: TGTGCCAGCAGTCGGCCCCGATCCTACGAGCAGTACTTC. Its translation is CASSRPRSYEQYF. The chain carries TRBV28 and TRBJ2-7; D unresolved. CDR1 and CDR2 (germline): MDHEN, SYDVKM. V lost 5 bases and J 1 base, leaving 9 bases between the germline ends. CDR3 size: 13 residues. Full variable domain (remainder filled in from reference TRBV28 and TRBJ2-7): DVKVTQSSRYLVKRTGEKVFLECVQDMDHENMFWYRQDPGLGLRLIYFSYDVKMKEKGDIPEGYSVSREKKERFSLILESASTNQTSMYLCASSRPRSYEQYFGPGTRLTVT.

This clonotype was counted many times. This chain connects TRBV2 to TRBJ2-5; D remains ambiguous. The CDR3 has 17 residues. Germline lookup yields CDR1 SNHLY and CDR2 FYNNEI. V was trimmed by 1 base and J by 4 bases, leaving 19 bases between them. CDR3 residues: CASSEEATQGPGETQYF. The CDR3 nucleotides are TGTGCCAGCAGTGAAGAGGCGACGCAAGGACCCGGAGAGACCCAGTACTTC.

A note on this clonotype: A read error may be the cause here, since a much bigger clone is one base away. V and J are TRBV12-3 or TRBV12-4 and TRBJ1-1; no clear D. The CDR3 is 12 amino acids. The V gene lost 4 bases and the J gene lost 3 bases, with 6 bases spanning the gap. CDR3 region: CASSSLYTEAFF. CDR3 bases: TGTGCCAGCAGTTCGCTTTACACTGAAGCTTTCTTT.

This clonotype was seen a few times. The chain uses TRBV4-1 and TRBJ2-3, with 7 bases lining up with TRBD2. Trimming at V came to 1 base and at J to 4 bases, leaving 8 bases not matched to a gene. The length of the CDR3 is 16 residues. CDR1 is MGHRA and CDR2 is YSYEKL in the germline V gene. The CDR3 region has the DNA TGCGCCAGCAGCCAAGGGCCGGGAGGAGCAGCAGATACGCAGTATTTT. It yields the protein CASSQGPGGAADTQYF.

The chain employs TRBV2 and TRBJ1-1; possible D gene TRBD1, 6 bases. In germline, CDR1 is SNHLY, CDR2 FYNNEI. This CDR3 has 15 amino acids. Deletions cut 9 bases from V and 2 bases from J, with 19 bases between. The CDR3 sequence: CARLISQGPNTEAFF. CDR3 sequence (DNA): TGTGCCAGACTAATCTCGCAGGGGCCTAACACTGAAGCTTTCTTT.

This clonotype has a count of ten or more. The V call is TRBV28, the J call TRBJ2-7; 8 bases align to TRBD2. The CDR3 sequence is 13 residues long. The V gene's germline CDR1 is MDHEN and CDR2 SYDVKM. The J segment lost 1 base and the V segment lost 8 bases, leaving 4 bases of the junction unmatched. The CDR3 nucleotides read TGTGCCAGCCATCGCGGGGGGTCCTACGAGCAGTACTTC. Protein: CASHRGGSYEQYF.

At least ten counts were recorded for this clonotype. The chain has TRBV5-4 and TRBJ1-5; perhaps TRBD1 as D (5 bases). CDR1 is SGHNT and CDR2 is YYREEE in the germline V gene (reference sequence). V was clipped by 0 bases and J by 5 bases, with 15 bases between them. The CDR3 contains 16 residues. The CDR3 sequence: CASSLDGTGSDQPQHF. CDR3 DNA: TGTGCCAGCAGCTTGGACGGGACCGGCAGTGATCAGCCCCAGCATTTT.

A note on this clonotype: One junction end does not reproduce the germline sequence, and a read error may be involved. The J gene is TRBJ2-1, the V gene TRBV11-2; a possible D gene is TRBD2 (5 bases). The CDR3 runs to 15 residues. The germline gives CDR1 SGHAT, CDR2 FQNNGV. CDR3 DNA: TGTGCCAGCAGCTTCGGACCCAGAGGGCGCAATGAGCGGTTCTTC. This sequence encodes CASSFGPRGRNERFF. Looking up the rest from reference TRBV11-2 and TRBJ2-1 gives the full variable domain: EAGVAQSPRYKIIEKRQSVAFWCNPISGHATLYWYQQILGQGPKLLIQFQNNGVVDDSQLPKDRFSAERLKGVDSTLKIQPAKLEDSAVYLCASSFGPRGRNERFFGPGTRLTVL.

The chain joins TRBV6-1 to TRBJ2-7; D is possibly TRBD2 (6 bases). The CDR3 is 20 residues long. Germline CDR1 reads MNHNS; CDR2 reads SASEGT. Trimming took 2 bases from V and 0 from J, leaving 26 bases between them. CDR3 in amino acids: CASSESVGGFWGKSSYEQYF. The CDR3 DNA sequence: TGTGCCAGCAGTGAAAGTGTGGGGGGATTTTGGGGCAAAAGCTCCTACGAGCAGTACTTC.

This chain uses TRBV7-2 with TRBJ2-7; maybe TRBD2 (5 bases). The V end lost 4 bases, the J end lost 3 bases, and 16 bases lay between the germline ends. This CDR3 has 15 amino acids. Germline assignment: CDR1 SGHTA and CDR2 FQGNSA. This CDR3 reads CASSYSGSPFYEQYF. DNA of the CDR3: TGTGCCAGCAGCTACAGCGGTAGCCCCTTCTACGAGCAGTACTTC.

In this sample, this clonotype turned up many times. The rearrangement links TRBV7-9 to TRBJ2-1, with 11 bases fitting TRBD1. The CDR3 sequence is 15 residues long. Germline trimming cut 4 bases from V and 7 bases from J; bases unmatched to any gene: 6. Germline V gene lookup returns CDR1 SEHNR and CDR2 FQNEAQ (reference sequence). The CDR3 protein is CASSSRTGGLNEQFF. As DNA, the CDR3 is TGTGCCAGCAGCTCCCGGACAGGGGGCCTAAATGAGCAGTTCTTC.

For this clonotype: The junction departs from the called germline gene at one end, perhaps through a read error. The chain employs TRBV11-1 and TRBJ2-3, with D hard to call. CDR1 is SGHAT and CDR2 is FQDESV in the germline V gene (reference sequence). The CDR3 is 18 residues long. DNA of the CDR3: TGCGCCAGCAGCCAAGATCCCCACGTGGACGGCAGCACAGATACGCAGTATTTT. It yields the protein CASSQDPHVDGSTDTQYF.

A remark on this clonotype: At one boundary the junction diverges from the germline segment, which might be a read error. The V gene is TRBV12-3 or TRBV12-4, the J gene TRBJ1-6; a weak D match, TRBD1 (6 bases). This CDR3 is 16 amino acids long. CDR3 nucleotides: TGTGCCAGTAGTTTAGGGGGAGGGCTATATAATTCACCCCTCCACTTT. Translated: CASSLGGGLYNSPLHF.

The chain links TRBV20-1 to TRBJ2-1, with 10 bases matching TRBD2. The CDR3 covers 14 residues. Germline values: CDR1 DFQATT, CDR2 SNEGSKA (reference sequence). Trimming at V came to 6 bases and at J to 7 bases, leaving 9 bases not matched to a gene. Written as DNA, the CDR3 is TGCAGTGCACTAGCGGGAACCGTTTTAAATGAGCAGTTCTTC. Encoded protein: CSALAGTVLNEQFF.

This clonotype was picked up a small number of times. This may arise from a read error, as a much more abundant clone is one base away. The chain employs TRBV5-1 and TRBJ2-3, with D perhaps matching TRBD1 (5 bases). Per germline, CDR1 SGHRS and CDR2 YFSETQ. This CDR3 is built from 15 residues. CDR3 sequence: CARRERNWSSDTQYF. The CDR3 coding sequence is TGCGCCCGCAGGGAACGGAACTGGTCGTCAGATACGCAGTATTTT. Complete variable domain (other parts from reference TRBV5-1 and TRBJ2-3): KAGVTQTPRYLIKTRGQQVTLSCSPISGHRSVSWYQQTPGQGLQFLFEYFSETQRNKGNFPGRFSGRQFSNSRSEMNVSTLELGDSALYLCARRERNWSSDTQYFGPGTRLTVL.

This clonotype was picked up many times. This chain connects TRBV2 to TRBJ2-5, with unresolved D. CDR3 size: 14 residues. CDR1 and CDR2 (germline): SNHLY, FYNNEI. The ends were cut back, 3 bases at V and 2 bases at J, with 10 bases in the middle. Written as DNA, the CDR3 is TGTGCCAGCAGTGACTCCGGGTATCAAGAGACCCAGTACTTC. Translated, it gives CASSDSGYQETQYF.

This clonotype was recorded at least ten times. The rearrangement links TRBV6-1 to TRBJ1-4; no clear D. Germline CDR1 reads MNHNS; CDR2 reads SASEGT. V lost 3 bases and J lost 0, with 11 bases in between. CDR3 length equals 16 residues. The CDR3 DNA reads as TGTGCCAGCAGTGAGGCTCCGACAACAACTAATGAAAAACTGTTTTTT. Protein: CASSEAPTTTNEKLFF.

This clonotype was counted ten times or more. The chain employs TRBV3-1 and TRBJ2-1; D unclear. The V and J ends lost 0 bases and 6 bases respectively, with 15 bases between them. The CDR3 is 16 amino acids. Germline CDR1 is LGHDT and CDR2 is YNNKEL (reference sequence). CDR3 in amino acids: CASSQEPVLASNEQFF. The CDR3 bases are TGTGCCAGCAGCCAAGAGCCTGTACTGGCTAGCAATGAGCAGTTCTTC.